The present T cell receptor (beta chain) was sequenced within a study of glioma-infiltrating T cells after dendritic cell vaccination. Study-level background: Dendritic cells derived from monocytes and pulsed with autologous tumor lysate formed the vaccine.

Time point of the sample: after dendritic cell vaccination, including at tumor progression/relapse. Blood PBMC samples: pre-vaccination, two weeks post third vaccination, and at tumor progression. The CDR3 contains 14 residues. Germline V gives CDR1 MNHEY, CDR2 SMNVEV (reference sequence). J gave up 7 bases and V 7 bases, and 7 bases lay outside the gene matches. Data came from immunoSEQ multiplex PCR; TCRdb stores just in-frame clones and leaves some out. Here the sample spans over 90,000 clones, approximately 80% being singletons. J is TRBJ2-1 and V is TRBV27; 10 nucleotides match TRBD2. This clonotype originated in a human donor with glioblastoma. The specimen comprised blood, sampled after dendritic cell vaccination. CDR3 DNA sequence: TGTGCCAGCATGGGACTAGCGAAGGGAAATGAGCAGTTCTTC. Translated, it gives CASMGLAKGNEQFF.